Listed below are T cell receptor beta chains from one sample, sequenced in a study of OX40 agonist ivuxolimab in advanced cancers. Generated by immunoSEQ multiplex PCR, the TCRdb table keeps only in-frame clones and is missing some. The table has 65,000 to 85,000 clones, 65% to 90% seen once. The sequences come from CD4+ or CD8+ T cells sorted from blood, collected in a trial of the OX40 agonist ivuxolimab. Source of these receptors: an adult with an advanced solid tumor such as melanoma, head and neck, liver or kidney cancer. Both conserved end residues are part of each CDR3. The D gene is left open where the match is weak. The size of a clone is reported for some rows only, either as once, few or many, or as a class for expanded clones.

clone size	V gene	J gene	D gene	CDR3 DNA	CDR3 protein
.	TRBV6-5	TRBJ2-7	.	TGTGCCAGCAGTTACGGAATCTCCTACGAGCAGTACTTC	CASSYGISYEQYF
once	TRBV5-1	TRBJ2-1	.	TGCGCCAGCAGCTTGGATGGCACCTCCTACAATGAGCAGTTCTTC	CASSLDGTSYNEQFF
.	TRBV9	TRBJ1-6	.	TGTGCCAGCAGCGTAGGGGGGGCGAATTCACCCCTCCACTTT	CASSVGGANSPLHF
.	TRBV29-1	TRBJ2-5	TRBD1	TGCAGCGTTTATCCGGGACAGCCACAAGAGACCCAGTACTTC	CSVYPGQPQETQYF
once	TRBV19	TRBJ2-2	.	TGTGCCAGTAGTTTTGGGGTGATAGCGGTAAACACCGGGGAGCTGTTTTTT	CASSFGVIAVNTGELFF
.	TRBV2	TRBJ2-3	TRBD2	TGTGCCAGCCGGTTAGAGCGGGGGGGCCGTGGGAGCACAGATACGCAGTATTTT	CASRLERGGRGSTDTQYF
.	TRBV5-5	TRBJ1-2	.	TGTGCCAGCAGCTTCAACAGGGCTGGCTACACCTTC	CASSFNRAGYTF
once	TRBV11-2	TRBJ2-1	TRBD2	TGTGCCAGCAGCTTCACTAGCGGGGGGGCAAATGAGCAGTTCTTC	CASSFTSGGANEQFF
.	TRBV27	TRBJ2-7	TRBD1	TGTGCCAGCAGTCGCTCGATTGCAGGGGGCTACGAGCAGTACTTC	CASSRSIAGGYEQYF
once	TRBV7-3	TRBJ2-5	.	TGTGCCAGCAGCTTAACGGGCGGAGAAGAGACCCAGTACTTC	CASSLTGGEETQYF
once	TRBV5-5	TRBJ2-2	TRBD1	TGTGCCAGCACCCCGGGACAGGGGAACACCGGGGAGCTGTTTTTT	CASTPGQGNTGELFF
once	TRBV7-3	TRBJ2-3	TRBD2	TGTGCCAGCAGTCCCCCCGGACTAGCGGGGGGCTCAGATACGCAGTATTTT	CASSPPGLAGGSDTQYF
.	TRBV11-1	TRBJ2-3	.	TGTGCCAGCAGCTTAAATGGCAGAGGCACAGATACGCAGTATTTT	CASSLNGRGTDTQYF
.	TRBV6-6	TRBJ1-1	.	TGTGCCAGCAGTTACTCGGGTAGAAACACTGAAGCTTTCTTT	CASSYSGRNTEAFF
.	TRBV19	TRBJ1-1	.	TGTGCCAGCAAAGACACCGTGAACACTGAAGCTTTCTTT	CASKDTVNTEAFF
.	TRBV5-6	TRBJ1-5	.	TGTGCCAGCAGCTTGGTGTACGGCAATCAGCCCCAGCATTTT	CASSLVYGNQPQHF
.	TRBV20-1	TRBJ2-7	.	TGCAGTGCTAGAGACTTCTACGAGCAGTACTTC	CSARDFYEQYF
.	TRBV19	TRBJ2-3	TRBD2	TGTGCAACTAGCGGGAGGGCCTCGGCAGATACGCAGTATTTT	CATSGRASADTQYF
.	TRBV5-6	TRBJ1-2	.	TGTGCCAGCAGCCTCGGCGGAGATGGCTACACCTTC	CASSLGGDGYTF
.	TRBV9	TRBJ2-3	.	TGTGCCAGCAGCCCTAATCAAGTCGAGGTAGGGCAGTATTTT	CASSPNQVEVGQYF
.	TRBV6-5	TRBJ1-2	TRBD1	TGTGCCAGCAGTCGGGACAGTAACTATGGCTACACCTTC	CASSRDSNYGYTF
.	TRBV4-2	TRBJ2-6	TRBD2	TGTGCCAGCAGCCAAGAACTAGCGGGGGGGCTTGACTGGGCCAACGTCCTGACTTTC	CASSQELAGGLDWANVLTF
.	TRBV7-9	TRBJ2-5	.	TGTGCCAGCAGGACCCGGGATGCGAGCCAAGAGACCCAGTACTTC	CASRTRDASQETQYF
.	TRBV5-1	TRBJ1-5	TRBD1	TGCGCCAGCAGCCCTGGACAGGGAGGACAGCCCCAGCATTTT	CASSPGQGGQPQHF
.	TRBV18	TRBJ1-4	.	TGTGCCAGCTCGCCGGGACTTCTCTTCGATGAAAAACTGTTTTTT	CASSPGLLFDEKLFF
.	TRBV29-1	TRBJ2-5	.	TGCAGCGTTGAAGCTTATGGATCTACGGGGACCCAGTACTTC	CSVEAYGSTGTQYF
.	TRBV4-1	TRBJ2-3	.	TGCGCCAGCAGCCAAGGGGGAGTTAGGGCAGATACGCAGTATTTT	CASSQGGVRADTQYF
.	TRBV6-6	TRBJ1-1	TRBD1	TGTGCCAGCAGGGGTACAGGGGGCTTGCCCACTGAAGCTTTCTTT	CASRGTGGLPTEAFF
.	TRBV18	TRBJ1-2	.	TGTGCCAGCTCACCATCGGAGGCAGGCCCGGAGGCCTATTATGGCTACACCTTC	CASSPSEAGPEAYYGYTF
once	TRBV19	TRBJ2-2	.	TGTGCCAGTAGTCTAGTAACGAACACCGGGGAGCTGTTTTTT	CASSLVTNTGELFF
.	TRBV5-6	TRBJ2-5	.	TGTGCCAGCAGCTTGGGTCTGGGTTCTGGGGGACATAATATGGCCCAGTACTTC	CASSLGLGSGGHNMAQYF